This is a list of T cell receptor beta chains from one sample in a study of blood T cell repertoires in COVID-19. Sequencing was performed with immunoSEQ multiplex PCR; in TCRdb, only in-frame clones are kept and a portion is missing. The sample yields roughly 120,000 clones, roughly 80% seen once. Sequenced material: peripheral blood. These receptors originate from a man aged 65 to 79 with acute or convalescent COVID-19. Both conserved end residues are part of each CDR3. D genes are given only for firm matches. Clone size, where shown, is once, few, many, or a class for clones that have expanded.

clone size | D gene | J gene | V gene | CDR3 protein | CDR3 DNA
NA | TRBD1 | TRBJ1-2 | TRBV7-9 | CASSLANRDRRYYGYTF | TGTGCCAGCAGCTTAGCTAACAGGGACAGGCGTTACTATGGCTACACCTTC
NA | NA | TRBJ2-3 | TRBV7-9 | CASSLTLGVADTQYF | TGTGCCAGCAGCTTGACCTTAGGGGTAGCAGATACGCAGTATTTT
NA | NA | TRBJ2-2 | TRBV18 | CASSPRGTGELFF | TGTGCCAGCTCACCCAGGGGCACCGGGGAGCTGTTTTTT
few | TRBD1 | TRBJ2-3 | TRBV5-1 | CASSAGQGPDTQYF | TGCGCCAGCAGCGCCGGACAGGGACCAGATACGCAGTATTTT
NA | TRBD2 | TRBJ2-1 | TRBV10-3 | CAISDTERGNNEQFF | TGTGCCATCAGTGATACGGAGCGGGGCAACAATGAGCAGTTCTTC
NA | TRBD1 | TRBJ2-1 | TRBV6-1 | CASSEEGTGIYNEQFF | TGTGCCAGCAGTGAAGAAGGGACAGGTATATACAATGAGCAGTTCTTC
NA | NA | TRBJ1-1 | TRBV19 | CASSPLVGSPRRAEAFF | TGTGCCAGTAGCCCACTTGTGGGGAGCCCCCGGCGCGCTGAAGCTTTCTTT
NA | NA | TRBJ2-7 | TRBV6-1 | CASSEGSSYDEQYF | TGTGCCAGCAGTGAAGGGAGTAGCTACGACGAGCAGTACTTC
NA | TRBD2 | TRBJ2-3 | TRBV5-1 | CASSGLASTDTQYF | TGCGCCAGCAGCGGACTAGCTAGCACAGATACGCAGTATTTT
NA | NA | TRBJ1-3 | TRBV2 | CASSAYQDFPGNTIYF | TGTGCCAGCAGTGCCTACCAGGACTTTCCTGGAAACACCATATATTTT
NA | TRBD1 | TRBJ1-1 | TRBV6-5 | CASSSRTGLAFF | TGTGCCAGCAGTTCCCGGACAGGTTTGGCTTTCTTT
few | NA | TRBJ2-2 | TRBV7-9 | CASSLDSVNTGELFF | TGTGCCAGCAGCTTAGATAGTGTGAACACCGGGGAGCTGTTTTTT
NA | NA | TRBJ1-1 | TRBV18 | CASSLSPGGTEAFF | TGTGCCAGCTCACTAAGTCCGGGGGGCACTGAAGCTTTCTTT
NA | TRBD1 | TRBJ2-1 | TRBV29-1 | CSAAPGQGYNEQFF | TGCAGCGCCGCCCCGGGACAGGGATACAATGAGCAGTTCTTC
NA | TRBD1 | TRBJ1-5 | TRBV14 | CASSHGLPPGQGVQPQHF | TGTGCCAGCAGCCACGGATTACCCCCGGGACAGGGCGTCCAGCCCCAGCATTTT
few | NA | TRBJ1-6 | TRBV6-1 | CASSDGRERAPLHF | TGTGCCAGCAGTGATGGTAGGGAGCGGGCACCCCTCCACTTT
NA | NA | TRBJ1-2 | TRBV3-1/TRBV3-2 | CASSQGARGNYGYTF | TGTGCCAGCAGCCAAGGCGCCAGGGGTAACTATGGCTACACCTTC
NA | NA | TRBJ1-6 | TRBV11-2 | CASSSLSDNSPLHF | TGTGCCAGCAGCTCCCTATCCGATAATTCACCCCTCCACTTT
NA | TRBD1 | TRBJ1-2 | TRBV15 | CATSRDRRDSLYGYTF | TGTGCCACCAGCAGAGATCGCCGGGACAGCCTCTATGGCTACACCTTC
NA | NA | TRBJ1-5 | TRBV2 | CASSESGDKPQHF | TGTGCCAGCAGTGAGTCAGGGGATAAGCCCCAGCATTTT
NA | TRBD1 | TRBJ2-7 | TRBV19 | CASSIGQGAYEQYF | TGTGCCAGTAGTATTGGACAGGGCGCCTACGAGCAGTACTTC
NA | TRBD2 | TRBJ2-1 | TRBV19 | CASSAMTRLADYNEQFF | TGTGCCAGTAGTGCGATGACTCGGCTAGCGGATTACAATGAGCAGTTCTTC
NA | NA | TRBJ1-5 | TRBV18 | CASSDSGNQPQHF | TGTGCCAGCTCCGATAGCGGCAATCAGCCCCAGCATTTT
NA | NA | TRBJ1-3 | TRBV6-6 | CASRKTGSGNTIYF | TGTGCCAGCAGGAAAACAGGCTCTGGAAACACCATATATTTT
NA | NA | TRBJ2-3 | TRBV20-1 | CSASARDKPWDTQYF | TGCAGTGCTAGTGCCCGGGACAAACCATGGGATACGCAGTATTTT
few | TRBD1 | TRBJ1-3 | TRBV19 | CATKDRLSGNTIYF | TGTGCCACGAAGGACAGGCTCTCTGGAAACACCATATATTTT
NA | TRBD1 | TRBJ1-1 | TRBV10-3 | CAISDREKAEAFF | TGTGCCATCAGCGACAGGGAGAAGGCTGAAGCTTTCTTT
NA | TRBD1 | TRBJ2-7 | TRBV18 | CASSPPRGQGSYEQYF | TGTGCCAGCTCACCACCAAGGGGACAGGGCTCCTACGAGCAGTACTTC
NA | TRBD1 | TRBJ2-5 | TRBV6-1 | CASSEEAGAGGFETQYF | TGTGCCAGCAGTGAAGAAGCCGGGGCAGGGGGCTTCGAGACCCAGTACTTC
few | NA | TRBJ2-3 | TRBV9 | CASSAGWNTDTQYF | TGTGCCAGCAGCGCCGGGTGGAACACAGATACGCAGTATTTT
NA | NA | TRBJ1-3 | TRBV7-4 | CASSLNTGVSSSGNTIYF | TGTGCCAGCAGCTTAAATACAGGAGTTTCGAGCTCTGGAAACACCATATATTTT
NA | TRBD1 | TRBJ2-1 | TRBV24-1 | CATSDPGTGANEQFF | TGTGCCACCAGTGACCCCGGGACAGGGGCCAATGAGCAGTTCTTC
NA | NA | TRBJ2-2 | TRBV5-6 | CASSWDQGRTGELFF | TGTGCCAGCAGCTGGGATCAGGGTCGCACCGGGGAGCTGTTTTTT
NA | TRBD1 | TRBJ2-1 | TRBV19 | CASSPRAGGPHNEQFF | TGTGCCAGTAGCCCGAGGGCAGGGGGCCCTCACAATGAGCAGTTCTTC
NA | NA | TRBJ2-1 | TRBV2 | CASSVLGLGEQFF | TGTGCCAGCAGCGTACTAGGGTTGGGTGAGCAGTTCTTC
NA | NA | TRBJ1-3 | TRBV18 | CASSPPYNSGNTIYF | TGTGCCAGCTCACCACCGTACAACTCTGGAAACACCATATATTTT
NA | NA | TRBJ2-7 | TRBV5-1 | CASSLAGSEQYF | TGCGCCAGCAGCTTGGCAGGCAGCGAGCAGTACTTC
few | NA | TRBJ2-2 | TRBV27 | CASRTGDDTGELFF | TGTGCCAGCAGGACGGGGGACGACACCGGGGAGCTGTTTTTT
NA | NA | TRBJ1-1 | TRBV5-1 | CASSLEGAPSNTEAFF | TGCGCCAGCAGCTTGGAAGGGGCTCCTTCGAACACTGAAGCTTTCTTT
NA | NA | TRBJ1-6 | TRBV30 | CAWSYMNSPLHF | TGTGCCTGGAGTTATATGAATTCACCCCTCCACTTT
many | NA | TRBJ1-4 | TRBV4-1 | CASSQRGNTGTTNEKLFF | TGCGCCAGCAGCCAAAGGGGGAACACAGGGACAACTAATGAAAAACTGTTTTTT
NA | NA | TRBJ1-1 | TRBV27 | CASSERVGTEAFF | TGTGCCAGCAGTGAGAGGGTGGGCACTGAAGCTTTCTTT
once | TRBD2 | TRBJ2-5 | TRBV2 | CASSPGLAGPPEETQYF | TGTGCCAGCAGTCCCGGACTAGCGGGACCCCCCGAGGAGACCCAGTACTTC
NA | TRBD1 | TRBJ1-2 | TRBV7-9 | CASSPEWDRGSGYTF | TGTGCCAGCAGCCCCGAATGGGACAGGGGGTCAGGCTACACCTTC
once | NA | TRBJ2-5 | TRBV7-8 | CASSLAGPAETQYF | TGTGCCAGCAGCTTAGCGGGCCCAGCAGAGACCCAGTACTTC
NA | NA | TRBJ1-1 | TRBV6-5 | CASSKGPNTEAFF | TGTGCCAGCAGTAAGGGGCCGAACACTGAAGCTTTCTTT
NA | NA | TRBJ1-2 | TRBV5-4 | CASSLVGSKDGYTF | TGTGCCAGCAGCTTGGTAGGTAGCAAGGATGGCTACACCTTC
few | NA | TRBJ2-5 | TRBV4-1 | CASSQGQLQETQYF | TGCGCCAGCAGCCAAGGACAACTCCAAGAGACCCAGTACTTC
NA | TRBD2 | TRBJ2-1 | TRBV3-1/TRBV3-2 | CASSRDPREVEQFF | TGTGCCAGCAGCCGGGACCCACGGGAGGTTGAGCAGTTCTTC
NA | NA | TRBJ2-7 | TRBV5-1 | CASSFSVGYEQYF | TGCGCCAGCAGCTTTAGCGTAGGATACGAGCAGTACTTC
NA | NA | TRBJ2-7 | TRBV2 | CASSEQAGVQYF | TGTGCCAGCAGTGAACAGGCAGGGGTGCAGTACTTC
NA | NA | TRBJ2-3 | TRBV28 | CASSLSGGTDTQYF | TGTGCCAGCAGTTTATCGGGGGGCACAGATACGCAGTATTTT
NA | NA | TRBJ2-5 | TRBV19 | CASSMEGLWRETQYF | TGTGCCAGTAGTATGGAGGGCCTCTGGAGGGAGACCCAGTACTTC
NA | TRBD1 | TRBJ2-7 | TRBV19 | CASSIGGGDSSYEQYF | TGTGCCAGTAGTATCGGCGGTGGGGACAGCTCCTACGAGCAGTACTTC
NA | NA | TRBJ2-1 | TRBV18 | CASSRGEAYNEQFF | TGTGCCAGCTCACGGGGGGAGGCCTACAATGAGCAGTTCTTC
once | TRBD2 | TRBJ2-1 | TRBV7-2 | CASSSSGGGYNEQFF | TGTGCCAGCAGCTCTAGCGGGGGGGGGTACAATGAGCAGTTCTTC
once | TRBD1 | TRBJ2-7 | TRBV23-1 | CASSQSRTGGCEQYF | TGCGCCAGCAGTCAATCCCGGACAGGGGGGTGCGAGCAGTACTTC